This TCR beta chain was recorded in a study of T-cell memory formation after mild COVID-19. Study-level background: TCR clusters showed largely donor specificity.

TCRdb redid the calling of the 5' RACE reads with MiXCR, one entry per CDR3 protein. The repertoire holds 250,000 to 300,000 distinct CDR3 sequences, roughly 16% seen once, with 22% in the top ten. Trimming took off 4 bases at V and 6 bases at J, with 12 bases between the two ends. Looked up from germline, CDR1 is ENHRY and CDR2 is SYGVKD. CDR3 length: 13 amino acids. General study findings and limits: Several responding clones turned up in pre-infection memory, indicating that cross-reactive memory may have taken part. Shrinking CD4+ clones resided mostly in CM and EM, and CD8+ ones in EMRA.

On this clonotype itself: Its antigen is unknown.

The chain uses TRBV10-3 and TRBJ1-2; TRBD1 might be the D (6 bases). Sequenced: PBMCs or a T cell subset sorted from them (not recorded which). This sequence was found in a man between 18 and 35 years old who had mild COVID-19 (a few samples of this study predate the infection). Cell type and time point are not known. CDR3 loop: CAISGSGGHGYTF. CDR3 nucleotide sequence: TGTGCCATCAGTGGGTCTGGGGGCCATGGCTACACCTTC.